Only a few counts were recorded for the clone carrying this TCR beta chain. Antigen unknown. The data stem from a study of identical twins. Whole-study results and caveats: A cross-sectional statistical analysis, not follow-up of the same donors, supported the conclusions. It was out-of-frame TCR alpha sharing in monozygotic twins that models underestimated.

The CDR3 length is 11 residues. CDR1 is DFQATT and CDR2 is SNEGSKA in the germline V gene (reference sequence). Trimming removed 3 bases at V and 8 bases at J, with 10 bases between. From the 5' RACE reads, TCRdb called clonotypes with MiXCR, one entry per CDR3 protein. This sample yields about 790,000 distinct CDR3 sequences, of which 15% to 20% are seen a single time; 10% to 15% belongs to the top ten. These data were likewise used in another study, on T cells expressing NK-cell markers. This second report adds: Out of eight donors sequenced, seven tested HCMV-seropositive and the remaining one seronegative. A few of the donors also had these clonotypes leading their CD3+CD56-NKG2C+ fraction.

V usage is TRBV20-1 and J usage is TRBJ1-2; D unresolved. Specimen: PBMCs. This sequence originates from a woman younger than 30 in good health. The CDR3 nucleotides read TGCAGTGCTAGGGACGACGCGGGCTACACCTTC. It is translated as CSARDDAGYTF.